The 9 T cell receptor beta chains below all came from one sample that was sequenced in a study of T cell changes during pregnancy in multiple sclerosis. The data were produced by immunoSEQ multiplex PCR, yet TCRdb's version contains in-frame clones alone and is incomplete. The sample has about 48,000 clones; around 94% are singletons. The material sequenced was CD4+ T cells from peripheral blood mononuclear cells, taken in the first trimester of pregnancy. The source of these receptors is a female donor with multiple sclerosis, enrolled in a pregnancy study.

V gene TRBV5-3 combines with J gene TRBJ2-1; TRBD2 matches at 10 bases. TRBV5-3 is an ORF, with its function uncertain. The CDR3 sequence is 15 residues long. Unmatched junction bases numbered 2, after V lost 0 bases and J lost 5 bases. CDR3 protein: CARSLGLAGHNEQFF. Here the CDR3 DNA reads TGTGCCAGAAGCTTGGGACTAGCGGGCCACAATGAGCAGTTCTTC.

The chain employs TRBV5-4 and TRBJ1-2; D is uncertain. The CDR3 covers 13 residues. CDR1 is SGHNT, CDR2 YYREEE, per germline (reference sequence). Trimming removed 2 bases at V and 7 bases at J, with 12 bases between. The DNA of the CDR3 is TGTGCCAGCAGCTTAGGCCACAGCGGTGGCTACACCTTC. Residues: CASSLGHSGGYTF.

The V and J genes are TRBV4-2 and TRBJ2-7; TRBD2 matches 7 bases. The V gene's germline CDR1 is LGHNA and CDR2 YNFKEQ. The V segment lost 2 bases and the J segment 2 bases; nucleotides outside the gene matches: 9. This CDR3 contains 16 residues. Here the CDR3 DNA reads TGTGCCAGCAGCCAACGCTCAGGCGGGGGTACCTACGAGCAGTACTTC. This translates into CASSQRSGGGTYEQYF.

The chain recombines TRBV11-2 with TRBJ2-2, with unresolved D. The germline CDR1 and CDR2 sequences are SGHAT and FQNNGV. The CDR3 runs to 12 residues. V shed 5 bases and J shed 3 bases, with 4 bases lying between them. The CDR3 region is CASSTYTGELFF. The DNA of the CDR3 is TGTGCCAGCAGCACATACACCGGGGAGCTGTTTTTT.

CDR3 nucleotide sequence: TGTGCCATCAGTGATCCCCGACAGGGGCGGGAAAAACTGTTTTTT. Its protein product is CAISDPRQGREKLFF. The chain combines TRBV10-3 with TRBJ1-4; 8 nucleotides match TRBD1. CDR3 length: 15 amino acids. V was pared by 3 bases and J by 8 bases, with 8 bases of the junction left unmatched. CDR1 and CDR2 from the germline V gene are ENHRY and SYGVKD.

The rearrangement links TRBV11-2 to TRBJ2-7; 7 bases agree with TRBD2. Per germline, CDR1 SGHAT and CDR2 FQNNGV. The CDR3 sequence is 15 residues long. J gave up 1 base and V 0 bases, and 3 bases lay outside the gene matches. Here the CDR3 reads CASSLEGGVSYEQYF. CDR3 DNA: TGTGCCAGCAGCTTAGAGGGGGGGGTTTCCTACGAGCAGTACTTC.

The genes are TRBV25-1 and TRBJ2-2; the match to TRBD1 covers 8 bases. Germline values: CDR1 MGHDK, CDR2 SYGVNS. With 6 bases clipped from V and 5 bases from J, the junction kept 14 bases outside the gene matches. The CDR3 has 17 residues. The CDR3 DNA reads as TGTGCCAGCAGCGGGGCACCGGGACAGGACCTAACCGGGGAGCTGTTTTTT. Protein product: CASSGAPGQDLTGELFF.

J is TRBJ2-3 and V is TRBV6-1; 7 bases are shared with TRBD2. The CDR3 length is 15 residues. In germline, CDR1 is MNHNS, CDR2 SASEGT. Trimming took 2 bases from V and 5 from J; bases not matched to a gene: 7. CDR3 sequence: CASSEWRGLVDTQYF. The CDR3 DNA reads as TGTGCCAGCAGTGAATGGCGGGGGTTGGTAGATACGCAGTATTTT.

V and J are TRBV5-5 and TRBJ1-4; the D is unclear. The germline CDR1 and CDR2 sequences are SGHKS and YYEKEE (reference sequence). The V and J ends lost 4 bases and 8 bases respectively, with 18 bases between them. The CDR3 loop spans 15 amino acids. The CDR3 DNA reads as TGTGCCAGCAGCCCTAGCTCGATGATCGGGGAAAAACTGTTTTTT. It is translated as CASSPSSMIGEKLFF.